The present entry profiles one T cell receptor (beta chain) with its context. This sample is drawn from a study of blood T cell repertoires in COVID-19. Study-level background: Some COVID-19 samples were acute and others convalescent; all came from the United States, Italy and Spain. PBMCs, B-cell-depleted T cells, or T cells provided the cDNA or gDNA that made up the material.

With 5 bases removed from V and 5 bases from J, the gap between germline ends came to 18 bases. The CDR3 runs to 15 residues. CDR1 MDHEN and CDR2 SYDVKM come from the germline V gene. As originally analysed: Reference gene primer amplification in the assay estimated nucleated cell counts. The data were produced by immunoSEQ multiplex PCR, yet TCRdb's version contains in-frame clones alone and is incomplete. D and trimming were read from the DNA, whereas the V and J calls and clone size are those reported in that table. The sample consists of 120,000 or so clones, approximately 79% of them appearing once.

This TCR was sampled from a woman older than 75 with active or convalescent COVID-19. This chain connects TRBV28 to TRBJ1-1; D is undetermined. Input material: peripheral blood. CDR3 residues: CASSVTAAGGTEAFF. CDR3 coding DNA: TGTGCCAGCAGTGTAACAGCAGCGGGAGGAACTGAAGCTTTCTTT.